Following are 18 T cell receptor beta chains from one sample sequenced in a study of PD-1 blockade in classical Hodgkin lymphoma (TCRdb year 2020). The sample's time point label, decoded: cycle 1 day 1 (C1D1), immediately before nivolumab initiation. Relapse after autologous stem cell transplantation had occurred in all trial patients, and cohorts A, B and C were distinguished by prior brentuximab vedotin exposure. The library was generated by the immunoSEQ multiplex PCR assay. Held by TCRdb, this immuneACCESS table contains in-frame sequences only and omits some clones. Under half of the omission traces to an unresolved V gene where checked; the cause of the rest is unknown. The sample data list some 96,000 clones, and over 70% of these were observed just once. The ten largest clonotypes hold 10% to 15% of the sample. The input for sequencing was peripheral blood mononuclear cells (PBMCs), taken at baseline. These receptors were collected from a human donor with classical Hodgkin lymphoma.

The rearrangement joins TRBV7-8 to TRBJ2-7; no definite D call. The CDR3 has 14 amino acids. In germline, CDR1 is SGHVS, CDR2 FQNEAQ. Trimming took 5 bases from V and 4 from J, leaving 15 bases between them. CDR3 DNA sequence: TGTGCCAGCAGCCTATCTACCCGAGTTTACGAGCAGTACTTC. Its translation is CASSLSTRVYEQYF.

In this sample, this clone turned up once. CDR3 sequence (DNA): TGTGCCAGCAGGGGGGATGGACAGGCCTCCTACGAGCAGTACTTC. It yields the protein CASRGDGQASYEQYF. The chain carries TRBV6-6 and TRBJ2-5; 7 bases map to TRBD1. Gene TRBJ2-7 matches the end of the DNA better, so the J call may be wrong. The CDR3 extends over 15 amino acids. In germline, CDR1 is MNHNY, CDR2 SVGAGI (reference sequence).

This chain joins TRBV6-5 and TRBJ1-3, with a weak D call TRBD1 (5 bases). The CDR3 runs 15 residues. Germline V lookup: CDR1 MNHEY, CDR2 SVGAGI. The V end lost 6 bases, the J end lost 1 base, and 13 bases lay between the germline ends. In DNA, the CDR3 is TGTGCCAGCAGAAGGGACGGCATATCTGGAAACACCATATATTTT. Translating gives CASRRDGISGNTIYF.

V is TRBV4-2 and J is TRBJ1-3, with a possible D match to TRBD1 (5 bases). This CDR3 is 15 amino acids long. The V gene's germline CDR1 is LGHNA and CDR2 YNFKEQ. Trimming took off 1 base at V and 0 bases at J, with 7 bases between the two ends. The DNA for the CDR3 is TGTGCCAGCAGCCAAGGGGGACTCTCTGGAAACACCATATATTTT. Amino acids: CASSQGGLSGNTIYF.

This chain links TRBV2 with TRBJ2-7; 10 bases agree with TRBD2. The CDR3 extends over 14 amino acids. V was pared by 4 bases and J by 6 bases, with 6 bases of the junction left unmatched. Germline V gives CDR1 SNHLY, CDR2 FYNNEI. Here the CDR3 reads CASSGPSGSAEQYF. Written as DNA, the CDR3 is TGTGCCAGCAGTGGCCCTAGCGGGAGTGCCGAGCAGTACTTC.

V and J are TRBV7-9 and TRBJ1-5; D gene unclear. Trimming cost V 1 base and J 3 bases, with 4 bases left between them. CDR1 is SEHNR, CDR2 FQNEAQ, per germline (reference sequence). The CDR3 contains 13 residues. The DNA of the CDR3 is TGTGCCAGCAGCTTAGAACCCAATCAGCCCCAGCATTTT. Its translation is CASSLEPNQPQHF.

This clone was seen a handful of times. The chain combines TRBV2 with TRBJ2-3; TRBD2 matches 11 bases. This CDR3 has 15 residues. Germline-derived CDR1 and CDR2 are SNHLY and FYNNEI. V dropped 6 bases and J dropped 2; count of bases not matched to a gene: 4. Here the CDR3 DNA reads TGTGCCAGCAGACTAGCGGGAGTAGTCACAGATACGCAGTATTTT. Its translation: CASRLAGVVTDTQYF.

V is TRBV15 and J is TRBJ1-3; D unresolved. The CDR3 consists of 17 residues. With 0 bases removed from V and 2 bases from J, the gap between germline ends came to 14 bases. Germline lookup yields CDR1 LNHNV and CDR2 YYDKDF (reference sequence). The CDR3 DNA reads TGTGCCACCAGCAGAGATCCAGGCCCGGGCCCTGGAAACACCATATATTTT. Residues: CATSRDPGPGPGNTIYF.

J is TRBJ2-5 and V is TRBV5-1, with 9 positions matching TRBD1. Germline V gene data show CDR1 as SGHRS and CDR2 as YFSETQ. V shed 5 bases, J shed 4 bases, and the junction held 9 bases outside the gene matches. The CDR3 is 15 amino acids. CDR3 loop: CASRGDRVSTETQYF. The CDR3 region has the DNA TGCGCCAGCAGGGGGGACAGGGTGTCTACAGAGACCCAGTACTTC.

The genes are TRBV6-6 and TRBJ2-7; no clear D. Trimming shortened V by 5 bases and J by 6 bases, and 20 bases separated the two germline ends. Germline CDR1 MNHNY, CDR2 SVGAGI (reference sequence). The CDR3 extends over 15 amino acids. CDR3 coding DNA: TGTGCCAGCAGTCCCATAGGTGTGGCCCACGGCGAGCAGTACTTC. Amino acids: CASSPIGVAHGEQYF.

On this clone itself: In the same sample, other DNA sequences code for this CDR3. This chain uses TRBV6-1 with TRBJ1-2, with D unclear. In germline, CDR1 is MNHNS, CDR2 SASEGT. The CDR3 runs 14 residues. Trimming took off 2 bases at V and 0 bases at J, with 7 bases between the two ends. The CDR3, as DNA: TGTGCCAGCAGTGAAAGGGCACCTAACTATGGCTACACCTTC. Its translation is CASSERAPNYGYTF.

This CDR3 reads CASRPTGANSGNTIYF. The CDR3 nucleotides read TGTGCCAGCAGACCCACAGGGGCCAACTCTGGAAACACCATATATTTT. This sequence joins TRBV2 and TRBJ1-3; TRBD1 matches 7 bases. The V gene end was trimmed by 6 bases and the J gene end by 0 bases; junction bases not matched to a gene: 8. CDR1 is SNHLY and CDR2 is FYNNEI in the germline V gene. The CDR3 has 16 amino acids.

The genes are TRBV6-1 and TRBJ2-1, with 9 bases identical to TRBD1. Losses at the gene ends were 6 bases for V and 4 bases for J; bases not matched to a gene: 7. Germline lookup yields CDR1 MNHNS and CDR2 SASEGT. The CDR3 loop spans 15 amino acids. The CDR3 region is CASSDPGQGYNEQFF. CDR3 DNA: TGTGCCAGCAGCGACCCGGGACAGGGTTACAATGAGCAGTTCTTC.

The DNA of the CDR3 is TGTGCCAGCAGCCAAACCAGGGTCTACGAGCAGTACTTC. Its translation: CASSQTRVYEQYF. The chain carries TRBV5-6 and TRBJ2-7, with D possibly matching TRBD1 (5 bases). The V and J ends lost 4 bases and 3 bases respectively, with 11 bases between them. CDR1 SGHDT and CDR2 YYEEEE come from the germline V gene. The CDR3 is 13 residues long.

V usage is TRBV19 and J usage is TRBJ2-1; the match to TRBD2 covers 10 bases. This CDR3 is built from 17 residues. Germline V gene data show CDR1 as LNHDA and CDR2 as SQIVND (reference sequence). Trimming cost V 0 bases and J 2 bases; bases outside gene matches: 4. The CDR3 DNA is TGTGCCAGTAGTATAGATCCAGCGGGAGGGGCCTACAATGAGCAGTTCTTC. Encoded protein: CASSIDPAGGAYNEQFF. Complete variable domain (other parts from reference TRBV19 and TRBJ2-1): DGGITQSPKYLFRKEGQNVTLSCEQNLNHDAMYWYRQDPGQGLRLIYYSQIVNDFQKGDIAEGYSVSREKKESFPLTVTSAQKNPTAFYLCASSIDPAGGAYNEQFFGPGTRLTVL.

This chain connects TRBV30 to TRBJ2-1; 8 nucleotides line up with TRBD1. CDR1 and CDR2 (germline): GTSNPN, SVGIG (reference sequence). CDR3 length: 16 amino acids. With 4 bases clipped from V and 0 bases from J, the junction kept 8 bases outside the gene matches. This chain's CDR3 is CAWTAGGSFSYNEQFF. The DNA for the CDR3 is TGTGCCTGGACGGCAGGGGGCTCCTTCTCCTACAATGAGCAGTTCTTC.

This clone was picked up one time. This chain connects TRBV5-5 to TRBJ1-4; possible D gene TRBD1, 5 bases. This CDR3 is built from 14 residues. Germline values: CDR1 SGHKS, CDR2 YYEKEE (reference sequence). Deletions cut 4 bases from V and 7 bases from J, with 14 bases between. As DNA, the CDR3 is TGTGCCAGCAGCCAGCTCGTTGGGGGTGAAAAACTGTTTTTT. This encodes CASSQLVGGEKLFF.

V is TRBV5-1 and J is TRBJ2-1; unclear D gene. The CDR3 has 15 residues. Germline CDR1 is SGHRS and CDR2 is YFSETQ. V lost 1 base, J lost 0 bases, and 8 bases lay in between. CDR3 coding DNA: TGCGCCAGCAGCTTGATGGCAGGCTCCTACAATGAGCAGTTCTTC. The encoded protein is CASSLMAGSYNEQFF.